This TCR beta chain was captured in a study of T cells in Graves' hyperthyroidism and ophthalmopathy. On the study more broadly: Staff took peripheral blood when the initial diagnosis was made, before any treatment began. Overall study results and limits: Blood also showed most of the thyroid clonotypes that were expanded above 0.001.

V dropped 3 bases and J dropped 0 bases, with 18 bases sitting between them. This CDR3 is built from 17 residues. The germline CDR1 and CDR2 sequences are MDHEN and SYDVKM. The study included ophthalmopathy patients with Clinical Activity Score at least 3, NOSPECS grade at least 4 and duration under 3 months. Amplified TCR beta CDR3 regions came from RNA transcripts. The TCR CDR3 first-round RT-PCR relied on the HTBI primer set. MiXCR was run by TCRdb on the multiplex PCR reads, yielding one entry per CDR3 protein. The sample lists 660,000 or so distinct CDR3 sequences, 20% seen once, with more than 30% in the top ten. This clonotype was detected ten times or more. Antigen: not known.

The V gene is TRBV28, the J gene TRBJ2-7; D is perhaps TRBD1 or TRBD2 (5 bases each). The receptor's source is a young man with Graves' ophthalmopathy. Sample: blood. DNA of the CDR3: TGTGCCAGCAGTTTTGGCATATATGGGACGGCCTCCTACGAGCAGTACTTC. Its protein is CASSFGIYGTASYEQYF.